The 20 T cell receptor beta chains presented below share a single source sample, sequenced in a study of blood T cell repertoires in COVID-19. The method was immunoSEQ multiplex PCR; TCRdb's version includes in-frame clones alone and lacks a portion of them. The sample has about 130,000 clones; around 73% are singletons. The source material was peripheral blood. The receptors come from a man aged 55 to 70 who had recovered from COVID-19.

V and J are TRBV9 and TRBJ1-2; D ambiguous. This CDR3 region has 13 residues. Germline assignment: CDR1 SGDLS and CDR2 YYNGEE. The ends were cut back, 0 bases at V and 5 bases at J, with 8 bases in the middle. CDR3: CASSVVQDYGYTF. The CDR3 DNA reads TGTGCCAGCAGCGTAGTCCAGGATTATGGCTACACCTTC.

The genes are TRBV19 and TRBJ1-4; 9 positions match TRBD1. The J segment lost 5 bases and the V segment lost 7 bases, leaving 5 bases of the junction unmatched. The CDR3 is 14 residues long. Germline assignment: CDR1 LNHDA and CDR2 SQIVND (reference sequence). The CDR3: CASTFDRGNEKLFF. In DNA, the CDR3 is TGTGCCAGTACCTTCGACAGGGGGAATGAAAAACTGTTTTTT. Drawing the rest from reference TRBV19 and TRBJ1-4, the complete variable domain is DGGITQSPKYLFRKEGQNVTLSCEQNLNHDAMYWYRQDPGQGLRLIYYSQIVNDFQKGDIAEGYSVSREKKESFPLTVTSAQKNPTAFYLCASTFDRGNEKLFFGSGTQLSVL.

This clone was observed a handful of times. This rearrangement joins TRBV6-2 or TRBV6-3 to TRBJ2-7; D is possibly TRBD2 (6 bases). The CDR3 contains 13 residues. The V gene lost 2 bases and the J gene lost 1 base, with 6 bases spanning the gap. Germline values: CDR1 MNHEY, CDR2 SVGEGT. CDR3: CASSYGGSYEQYF. CDR3 nucleotide sequence: TGTGCCAGCAGTTACGGAGGGTCCTACGAGCAGTACTTC.

The chain links TRBV7-9 to TRBJ1-1; D is possibly TRBD1 (6 bases). The CDR3 has 16 residues. The V end lost 5 bases, the J end lost 1 base, and 17 bases lay between the germline ends. Germline lookup yields CDR1 SEHNR and CDR2 FQNEAQ (reference sequence). The CDR3 here is CASSPRLGAGNTEAFF. The CDR3, as DNA: TGTGCCAGCAGCCCTAGGCTGGGGGCGGGGAACACTGAAGCTTTCTTT. Full variable domain (outside the CDR3, taken from reference TRBV7-9 and TRBJ1-1): DTGVSQNPRHKITKRGQNVTFRCDPISEHNRLYWYRQTLGQGPEFLTYFQNEAQLEKSRLLSDRFSAERPKGSFSTLEIQRTEQGDSAMYLCASSPRLGAGNTEAFFGQGTRLTVV.

J is TRBJ1-5 and V is TRBV6-2 or TRBV6-3; unclear D gene. The V end lost 2 bases, the J end lost 4 bases, and 12 bases lay between the germline ends. Germline CDR1 and CDR2: MNHEY and SVGEGT. There are 15 residues in the CDR3. CDR3 region: CASSYDRVSNQPQHF. The CDR3 DNA reads as TGTGCCAGCAGTTACGACCGGGTCTCGAATCAGCCCCAGCATTTT.

The chain joins TRBV5-6 to TRBJ2-1, with TRBD1 matching 9 bases. Per the germline V gene, CDR1 is SGHDT and CDR2 is YYEEEE. The junction had 7 bases not matched to a gene; V was cut back by 0 bases and J by 15 bases. The CDR3 runs to 13 residues. For the CDR3, the DNA is TGTGCCAGCAGCTTGGGGACAGGGGATACAACGTTCTTC. It encodes CASSLGTGDTTFF.

The gene calls are TRBV10-3 and TRBJ2-3; TRBD2 might be the D (7 bases). Germline values: CDR1 ENHRY, CDR2 SYGVKD. The germline V and J ends were trimmed by 6 bases and 3 bases, with 13 bases remaining between them. The CDR3 spans 14 residues. CDR3 sequence reads: CAIRGGQGTDTQYF. The CDR3 nucleotides are TGTGCCATCAGGGGGGGGCAAGGGACAGATACGCAGTATTTT.

The chain couples TRBV19 to TRBJ1-1, with D unclear. Germline-derived CDR1 and CDR2 are LNHDA and SQIVND (reference sequence). The V and J ends lost 9 bases and 0 bases respectively, with 11 bases between them. This CDR3 spans 13 amino acids. CDR3 loop: CASAQLLNTEAFF. CDR3 coding DNA: TGTGCCAGCGCCCAGTTGCTGAACACTGAAGCTTTCTTT.

V is TRBV6-5 and J is TRBJ2-5, with TRBD1 as a possible D gene (5 bases). Germline CDR1 reads MNHEY; CDR2 reads SVGAGI. The CDR3 loop spans 16 amino acids. Trimming removed 0 bases at V and 2 bases at J, with 13 bases between. The CDR3 coding sequence is TGTGCCAGCAGTTACTCGATGGGGCTCCTTCAAGAGACCCAGTACTTC. Translating gives CASSYSMGLLQETQYF.

The J gene is TRBJ2-7, the V gene TRBV6-5; 7 bases fit TRBD1. V shed 4 bases, J shed 3 bases, and the junction held 6 bases outside the gene matches. From germline, CDR1 is MNHEY and CDR2 SVGAGI. CDR3 size: 14 residues. CDR3 nucleotides: TGTGCCAGCAGTTCTCGGACAGGAATCTACGAGCAGTACTTC. This encodes CASSSRTGIYEQYF.

This chain joins TRBV14 and TRBJ2-5; D is ambiguous. Germline loops: CDR1 SGHDN, CDR2 FVKESK. CDR3 length: 15 residues. V was pared by 1 base and J by 5 bases, with 14 bases between. In DNA form, the CDR3 reads TGTGCCAGCAGCCAAGGAAATATACCGAGGGAGACCCAGTACTTC. Its protein is CASSQGNIPRETQYF.

J is TRBJ2-3 and V is TRBV7-3, with a tentative D call TRBD2 (6 bases). The V end was cut by 5 bases, the J end by 1 base, with 10 bases between. This CDR3 contains 14 residues. The germline CDR1 and CDR2 sequences are SGHTA and FQGTGA. Written as DNA, the CDR3 is TGTGCCAGCAGCCCCACGGGAGGCACAGATACGCAGTATTTT. The encoded protein is CASSPTGGTDTQYF.

CDR3 loop: CAWSVWGLEAFF. The CDR3 DNA is TGTGCCTGGAGTGTATGGGGGCTTGAAGCTTTCTTT. V usage is TRBV30 and J usage is TRBJ1-1; a weak D match, TRBD1 (6 bases). There are 12 residues in the CDR3. Trimming shortened V by 0 bases and J by 7 bases, and 9 bases separated the two germline ends. In germline, CDR1 is GTSNPN, CDR2 SVGIG (reference sequence).

This clone was picked up one time. This chain connects TRBV4-2 to TRBJ2-3, with D possibly matching TRBD2 (5 bases). Between the trimmed V and J ends, which lost 0 bases and 1 base, there was a span of 11 bases. The germline CDR1 and CDR2 sequences are LGHNA and YNFKEQ. The CDR3 consists of 16 residues. DNA for the CDR3: TGTGCCAGCAGCCAAGAACGAGCGGCGGGCACAGATACGCAGTATTTT. As protein: CASSQERAAGTDTQYF.

V is TRBV7-2 and J is TRBJ2-7; 9 bases agree with TRBD2. The V gene end was trimmed by 1 base and the J gene end by 8 bases; junction bases not matched to a gene: 3. The germline V gene encodes CDR1 SGHTA and CDR2 FQGNSA. This CDR3 comprises 13 residues. The DNA of the CDR3 is TGTGCCAGCAGCTTAGGACTAGCGGAACAGCAGTACTTC. This codes for CASSLGLAEQQYF. Full variable domain (missing parts from reference TRBV7-2 and TRBJ2-7): GAGVSQSPSNKVTEKGKDVELRCDPISGHTALYWYRQSLGQGLEFLIYFQGNSAPDKSGLPSDRFSAERTGGSVSTLTIQRTQQEDSAVYLCASSLGLAEQQYFGPGTRLTVT.

This rearrangement joins TRBV5-4 to TRBJ2-7; possible D gene TRBD2, 6 bases. Germline assignment: CDR1 SGHNT and CDR2 YYREEE (reference sequence). The CDR3 is 15 amino acids. Trimming took off 4 bases at V and 0 bases at J, with 14 bases between the two ends. CDR3 sequence (DNA): TGTGCCAGCAGCCGCGGGGATTCGGCCTCCTACGAGCAGTACTTC. As protein: CASSRGDSASYEQYF. Filled out from reference TRBV5-4 and TRBJ2-7, the complete variable domain reads ETGVTQSPTHLIKTRGQQVTLRCSSQSGHNTVSWYQQALGQGPQFIFQYYREEENGRGNFPPRFSGLQFPNYSSELNVNALELDDSALYLCASSRGDSASYEQYFGPGTRLTVT.

The V and J genes are TRBV3-1 (or the pseudogene TRBV3-2) and TRBJ2-5; 7 bases fit TRBD2. This CDR3 has 15 residues. Trimming removed 0 bases from V and 5 bases from J; junction bases left unmatched: 6. Germline loops: CDR1 LGHDT, CDR2 YNNKEL (reference sequence). For the CDR3, the DNA is TGTGCCAGCAGCCAAGAGCCGGGAGGTCGGGAGACCCAGTACTTC. Translating it yields CASSQEPGGRETQYF.

V usage is TRBV19 and J usage is TRBJ1-5, with 9 bases that match TRBD1. Trimming removed 3 bases from V and 6 bases from J; junction bases left unmatched: 6. CDR1 and CDR2 (germline): LNHDA, SQIVND (reference sequence). This CDR3 is built from 15 residues. The CDR3 spells CASSIRGQGGQPQHF. The DNA for the CDR3 is TGTGCCAGTAGTATCAGGGGACAGGGAGGTCAGCCCCAGCATTTT.

In this sample, this clone turned up once. The chain is built from TRBV5-4 and TRBJ2-3; D possibly corresponds to TRBD2 (6 bases). Per the germline V gene, CDR1 is SGHNT and CDR2 is YYREEE (reference sequence). V was shortened by 2 bases and J by 0 bases, with 10 bases between the two germline ends. The CDR3 is 15 residues long. The CDR3 protein is CASSFRETSTDTQYF. The CDR3 DNA reads TGTGCCAGCAGCTTTCGGGAGACGAGCACAGATACGCAGTATTTT.

This clone appeared many times. This chain uses TRBV6-2 or TRBV6-3 with TRBJ1-3, with TRBD1 matching 9 bases. V trimming: 5 bases; J trimming: 11 bases; junction bases outside the gene matches: 1. This CDR3 is 11 amino acids long. Germline assignment: CDR1 MNHEY and CDR2 SVGEGT. The CDR3: CASSRQGAIYF. CDR3 DNA: TGTGCCAGCAGTCGACAGGGGGCCATATATTTT.